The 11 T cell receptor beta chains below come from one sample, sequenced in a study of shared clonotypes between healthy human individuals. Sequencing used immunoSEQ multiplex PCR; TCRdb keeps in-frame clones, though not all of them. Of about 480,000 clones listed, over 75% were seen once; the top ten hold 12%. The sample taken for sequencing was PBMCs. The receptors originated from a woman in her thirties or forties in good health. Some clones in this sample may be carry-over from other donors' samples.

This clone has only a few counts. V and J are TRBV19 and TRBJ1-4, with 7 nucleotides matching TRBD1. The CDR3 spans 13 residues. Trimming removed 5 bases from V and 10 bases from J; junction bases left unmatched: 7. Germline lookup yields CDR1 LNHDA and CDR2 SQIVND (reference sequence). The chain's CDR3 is CASSPGDRRKLFF. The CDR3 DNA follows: TGTGCCAGTAGTCCAGGGGACAGAAGAAAACTGTTTTTT.

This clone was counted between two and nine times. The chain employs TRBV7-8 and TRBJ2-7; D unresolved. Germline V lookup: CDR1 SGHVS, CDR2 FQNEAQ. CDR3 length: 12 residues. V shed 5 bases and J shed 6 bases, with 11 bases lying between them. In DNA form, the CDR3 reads TGTGCCAGCAGCCGAGCCGACTCCGAGCAGTACTTC. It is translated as CASSRADSEQYF.

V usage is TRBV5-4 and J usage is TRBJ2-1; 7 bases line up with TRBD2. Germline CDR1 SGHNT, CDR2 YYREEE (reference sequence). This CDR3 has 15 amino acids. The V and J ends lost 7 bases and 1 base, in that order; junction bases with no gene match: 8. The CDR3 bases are TGTGCCAGCTTGGGGGAGGGCGGTTCCTACAATGAGCAGTTCTTC. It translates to CASLGEGGSYNEQFF. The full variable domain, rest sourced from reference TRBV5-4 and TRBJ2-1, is ETGVTQSPTHLIKTRGQQVTLRCSSQSGHNTVSWYQQALGQGPQFIFQYYREEENGRGNFPPRFSGLQFPNYSSELNVNALELDDSALYLCASLGEGGSYNEQFFGPGTRLTVL.

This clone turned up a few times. DNA for the CDR3: TGTGCCACCAGCATCAGTAGGGACCCTAGGATCGGAGAGCAGTACTTC. Translation: CATSISRDPRIGEQYF. The genes are TRBV15 and TRBJ2-7; D assignment may be TRBD1 or TRBD2 (5 bases each). Germline V gene sequence: CDR1 LNHNV, CDR2 YYDKDF (reference sequence). The CDR3 length is 16 residues. Trimming cost V 4 bases and J 7 bases, with 23 bases left between them.

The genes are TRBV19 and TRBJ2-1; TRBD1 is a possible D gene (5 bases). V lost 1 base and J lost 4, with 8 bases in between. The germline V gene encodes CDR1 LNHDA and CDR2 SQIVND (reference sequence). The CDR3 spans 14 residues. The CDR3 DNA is TGTGCCAGTAGTATAGCGAAGGGGTACAATGAGCAGTTCTTC. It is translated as CASSIAKGYNEQFF.

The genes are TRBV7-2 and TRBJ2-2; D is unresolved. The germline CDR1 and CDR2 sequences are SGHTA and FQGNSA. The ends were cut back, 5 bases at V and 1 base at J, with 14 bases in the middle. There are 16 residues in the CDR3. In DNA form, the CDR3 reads TGTGCCAGCAGCCCTCCGGGCTCAAGGAACACCGGGGAGCTGTTTTTT. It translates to CASSPPGSRNTGELFF.

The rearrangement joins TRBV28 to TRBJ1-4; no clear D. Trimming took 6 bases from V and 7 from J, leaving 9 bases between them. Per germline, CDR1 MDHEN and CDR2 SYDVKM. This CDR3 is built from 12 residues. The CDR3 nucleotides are TGTGCCAGCAGAGATAAGGGTGAAAAACTGTTTTTT. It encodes CASRDKGEKLFF.

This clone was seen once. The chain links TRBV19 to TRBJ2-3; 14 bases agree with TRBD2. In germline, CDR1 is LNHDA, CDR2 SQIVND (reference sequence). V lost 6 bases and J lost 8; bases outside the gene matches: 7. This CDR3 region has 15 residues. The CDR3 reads CASSTGTSGSVTQYF. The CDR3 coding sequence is TGTGCCAGTAGCACCGGGACTAGCGGGAGTGTTACGCAGTATTTT. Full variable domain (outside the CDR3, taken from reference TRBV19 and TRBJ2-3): DGGITQSPKYLFRKEGQNVTLSCEQNLNHDAMYWYRQDPGQGLRLIYYSQIVNDFQKGDIAEGYSVSREKKESFPLTVTSAQKNPTAFYLCASSTGTSGSVTQYFGPGTRLTVL.

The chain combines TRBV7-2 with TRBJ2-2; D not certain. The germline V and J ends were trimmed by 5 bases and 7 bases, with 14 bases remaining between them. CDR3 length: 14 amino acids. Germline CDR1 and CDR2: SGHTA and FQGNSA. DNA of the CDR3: TGTGCCAGCAGCCCAAGATCCTGGAGCGGGGAGCTGTTTTTT. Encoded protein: CASSPRSWSGELFF.

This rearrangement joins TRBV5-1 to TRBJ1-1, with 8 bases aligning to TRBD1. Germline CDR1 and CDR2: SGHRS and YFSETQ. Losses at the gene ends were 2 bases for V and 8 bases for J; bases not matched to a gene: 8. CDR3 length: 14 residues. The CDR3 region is CASSFPQGAAEAFF. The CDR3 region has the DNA TGCGCCAGCAGCTTCCCTCAGGGGGCGGCCGAAGCTTTCTTT.

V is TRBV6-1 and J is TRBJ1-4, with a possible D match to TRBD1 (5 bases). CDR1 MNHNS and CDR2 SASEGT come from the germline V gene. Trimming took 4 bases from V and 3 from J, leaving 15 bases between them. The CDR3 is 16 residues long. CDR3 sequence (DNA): TGTGCCAGCAGTGCCTCGACGTGGGGGGCTAATGAAAAACTGTTTTTT. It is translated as CASSASTWGANEKLFF.